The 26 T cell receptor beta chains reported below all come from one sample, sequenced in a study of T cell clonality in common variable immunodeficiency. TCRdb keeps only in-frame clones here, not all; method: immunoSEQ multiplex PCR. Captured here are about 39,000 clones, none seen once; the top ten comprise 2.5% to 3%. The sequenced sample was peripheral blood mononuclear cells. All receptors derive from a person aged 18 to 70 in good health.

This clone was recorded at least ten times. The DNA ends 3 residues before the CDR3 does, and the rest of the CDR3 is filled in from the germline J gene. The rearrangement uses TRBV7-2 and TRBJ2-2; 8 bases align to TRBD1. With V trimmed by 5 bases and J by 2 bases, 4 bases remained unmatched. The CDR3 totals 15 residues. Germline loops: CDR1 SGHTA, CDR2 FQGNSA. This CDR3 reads CASSRQGANTGELFF. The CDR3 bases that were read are TGTGCCAGCAGCCGCCAGGGGGCTAACACCGGGGAG.

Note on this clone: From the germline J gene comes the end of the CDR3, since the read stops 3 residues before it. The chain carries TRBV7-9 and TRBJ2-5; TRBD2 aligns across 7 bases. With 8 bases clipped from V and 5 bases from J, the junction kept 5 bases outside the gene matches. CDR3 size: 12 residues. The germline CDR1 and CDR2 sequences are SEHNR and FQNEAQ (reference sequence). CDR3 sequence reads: CASSGGGETQYF. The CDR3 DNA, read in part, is TGTGCCAGCTCGGGGGGTGGGGAGACC.

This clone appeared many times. Incomplete CDR3 DNA: TGTGCCAGCAGCCCCGTGGGGGGGGGAGGCGAAAAA. It yields the protein CASSPVGGGGEK. The CDR3, in full, reads CASSPVGGGGEKLFF. J is TRBJ1-4 and V is TRBV7-8, with TRBD1 as a possible D gene (5 bases). The read ends 3 residues early relative to the CDR3; the germline J gene fills the gap. The V end lost 5 bases, the J end lost 8 bases, and 18 bases lay between the germline ends. CDR3 size: 15 residues. Per germline, CDR1 SGHVS and CDR2 FQNEAQ.

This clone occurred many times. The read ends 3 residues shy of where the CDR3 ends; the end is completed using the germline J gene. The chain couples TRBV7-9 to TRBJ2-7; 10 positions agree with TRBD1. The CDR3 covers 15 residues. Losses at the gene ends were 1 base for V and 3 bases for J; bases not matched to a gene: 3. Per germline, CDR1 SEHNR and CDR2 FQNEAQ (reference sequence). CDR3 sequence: CASSLVGTGDYEQYF. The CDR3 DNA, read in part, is TGTGCCAGCAGCTTAGTAGGGACAGGGGACTACGAG.

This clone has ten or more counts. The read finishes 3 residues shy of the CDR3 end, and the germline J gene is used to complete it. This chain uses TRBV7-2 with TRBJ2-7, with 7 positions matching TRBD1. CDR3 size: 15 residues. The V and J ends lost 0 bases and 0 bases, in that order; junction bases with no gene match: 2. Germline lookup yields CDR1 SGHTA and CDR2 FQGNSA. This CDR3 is CASSLATGSSYEQYF. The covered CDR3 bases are TGTGCCAGCAGCTTAGCGACAGGGAGCTCCTACGAG.

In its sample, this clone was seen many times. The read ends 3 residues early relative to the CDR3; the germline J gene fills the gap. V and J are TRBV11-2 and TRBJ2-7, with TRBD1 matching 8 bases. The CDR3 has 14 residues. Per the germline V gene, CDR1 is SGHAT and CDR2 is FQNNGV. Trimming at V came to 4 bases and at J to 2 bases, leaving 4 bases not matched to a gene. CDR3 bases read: TGTGCCAGCAGCTGGGACAGGATCACCTACGAG. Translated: CASSWDRITYE. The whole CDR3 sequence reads CASSWDRITYEQYF.

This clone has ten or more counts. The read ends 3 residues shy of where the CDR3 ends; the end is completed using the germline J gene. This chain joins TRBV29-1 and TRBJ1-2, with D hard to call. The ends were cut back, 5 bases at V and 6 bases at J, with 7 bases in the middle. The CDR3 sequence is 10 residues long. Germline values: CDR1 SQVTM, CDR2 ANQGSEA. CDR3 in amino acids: CSVLQDGYTF. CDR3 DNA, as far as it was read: TGCAGCGTTTTGCAGGATGGC. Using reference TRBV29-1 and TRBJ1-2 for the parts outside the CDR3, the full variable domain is SAVISQKPSRDICQRGTSLTIQCQVDSQVTMMFWYRQQPGQSLTLIATANQGSEATYESGFVIDKFPISRPNLTFSTLTVSNMSPEDSSIYLCSVLQDGYTFGSGTRLTVV.

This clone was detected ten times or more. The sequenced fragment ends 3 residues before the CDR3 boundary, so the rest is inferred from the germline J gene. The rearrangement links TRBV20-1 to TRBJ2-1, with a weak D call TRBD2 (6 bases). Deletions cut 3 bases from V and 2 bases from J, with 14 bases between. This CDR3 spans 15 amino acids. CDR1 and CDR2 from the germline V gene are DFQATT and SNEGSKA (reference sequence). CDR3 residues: CSASLTRSPYNEQFF. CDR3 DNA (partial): TGCAGTGCTAGTTTGACTAGATCACCCTACAATGAG.

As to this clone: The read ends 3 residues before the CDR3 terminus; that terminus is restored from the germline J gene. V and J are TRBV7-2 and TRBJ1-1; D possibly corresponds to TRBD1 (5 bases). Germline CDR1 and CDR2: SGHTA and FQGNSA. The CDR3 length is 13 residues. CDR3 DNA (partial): TGTGCCAGCAGCAAGGGACTAGTCGAGACC. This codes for CASSKGLVET. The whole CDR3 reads CASSKGLVETAFF.

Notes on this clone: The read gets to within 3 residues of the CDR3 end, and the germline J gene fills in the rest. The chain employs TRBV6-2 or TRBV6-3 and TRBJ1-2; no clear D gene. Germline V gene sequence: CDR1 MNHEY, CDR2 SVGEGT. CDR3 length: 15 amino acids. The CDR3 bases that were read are TGTGCCAGCTCAGGTGCTCGGATTAGGTCCGACGAC. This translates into CASSGARIRSDD. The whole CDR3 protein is CASSGARIRSDDYTF.

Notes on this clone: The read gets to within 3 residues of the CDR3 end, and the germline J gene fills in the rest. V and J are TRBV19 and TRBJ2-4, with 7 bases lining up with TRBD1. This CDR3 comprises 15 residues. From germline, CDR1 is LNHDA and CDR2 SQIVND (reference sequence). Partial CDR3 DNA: TGTGCCAGTAGTATAGAGGCAGGGGGAAACTATGGT. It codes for CASSIEAGGNYG. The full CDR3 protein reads CASSIEAGGNYGQYF.

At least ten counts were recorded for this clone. CDR3 region: CASSLGPGQFYEQYF. The covered CDR3 bases are TGTGCCAGCAGCTTAGGTCCGGGACAGTTCTACGAG. The chain recombines TRBV11-2 with TRBJ2-7; TRBD1 matches 7 bases. Read sequence stops 3 residues before the CDR3 end, and the germline J gene provides the missing end. After removal of 1 base from V and 3 bases from J, the junction contained 6 bases not matched to a gene. Germline V gene data show CDR1 as SGHAT and CDR2 as FQNNGV. The CDR3 has 15 amino acids.

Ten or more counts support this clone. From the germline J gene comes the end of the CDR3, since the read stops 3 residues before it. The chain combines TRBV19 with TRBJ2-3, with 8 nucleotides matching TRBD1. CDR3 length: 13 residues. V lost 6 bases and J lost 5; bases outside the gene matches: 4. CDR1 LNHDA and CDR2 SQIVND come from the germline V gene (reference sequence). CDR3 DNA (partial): TGTGCCAGTAGCGACAGGGGTTTAGATACG. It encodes CASSDRGLDT. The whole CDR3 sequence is CASSDRGLDTQYF.

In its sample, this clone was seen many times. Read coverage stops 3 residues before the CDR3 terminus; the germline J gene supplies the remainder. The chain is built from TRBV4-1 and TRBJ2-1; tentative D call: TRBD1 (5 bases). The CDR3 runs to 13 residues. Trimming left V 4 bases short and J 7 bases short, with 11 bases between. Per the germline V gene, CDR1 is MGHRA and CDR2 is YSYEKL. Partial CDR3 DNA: TGCGCCAGCAGCCTTGACAGACCAAATGAG. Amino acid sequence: CASSLDRPNE. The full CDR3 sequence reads CASSLDRPNEQFF.

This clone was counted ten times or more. The CDR3 protein is CASSLWGTSGTSNEQFF. The covered CDR3 bases are TGTGCCAGCAGTTTATGGGGAACTAGCGGGACGAGCAATGAG. V usage is TRBV28 and J usage is TRBJ2-1, with TRBD2 matching over 10 bases. Read data end 3 residues before the CDR3 end; the end is taken from the germline J gene. Per germline, CDR1 MDHEN and CDR2 SYDVKM. The CDR3 consists of 17 residues. V dropped 0 bases and J dropped 6; count of bases not matched to a gene: 8.

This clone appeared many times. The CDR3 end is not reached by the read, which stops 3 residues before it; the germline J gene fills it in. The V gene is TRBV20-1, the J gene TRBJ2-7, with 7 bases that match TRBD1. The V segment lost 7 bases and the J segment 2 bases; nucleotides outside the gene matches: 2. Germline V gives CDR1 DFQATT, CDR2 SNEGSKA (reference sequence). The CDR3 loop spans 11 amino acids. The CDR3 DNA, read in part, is TGCAGTGGAGGGGGCCCCTACGAG. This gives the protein CSGGGPYE. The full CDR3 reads CSGGGPYEQYF.

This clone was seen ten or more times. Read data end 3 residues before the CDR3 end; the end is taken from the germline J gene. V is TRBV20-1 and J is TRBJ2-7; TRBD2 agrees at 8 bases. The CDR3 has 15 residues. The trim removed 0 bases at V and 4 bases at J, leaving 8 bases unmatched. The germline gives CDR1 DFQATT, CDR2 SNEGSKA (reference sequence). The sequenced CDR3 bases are TGCAGTGCTAGAGATAGAGCGGGGGTCGCTTACGAG. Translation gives CSARDRAGVAYE. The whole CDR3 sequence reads CSARDRAGVAYEQYF.

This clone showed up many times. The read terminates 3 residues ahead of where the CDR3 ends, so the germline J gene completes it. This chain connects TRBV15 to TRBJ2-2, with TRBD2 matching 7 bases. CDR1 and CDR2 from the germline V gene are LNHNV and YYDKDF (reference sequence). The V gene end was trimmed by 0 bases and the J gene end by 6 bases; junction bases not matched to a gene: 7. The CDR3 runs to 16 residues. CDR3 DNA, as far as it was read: TGTGCCACCAGCAGAGAAGAGGAGGGGAGGGCCGGGGAG. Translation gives CATSREEEGRAGE. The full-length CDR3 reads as CATSREEEGRAGELFF.

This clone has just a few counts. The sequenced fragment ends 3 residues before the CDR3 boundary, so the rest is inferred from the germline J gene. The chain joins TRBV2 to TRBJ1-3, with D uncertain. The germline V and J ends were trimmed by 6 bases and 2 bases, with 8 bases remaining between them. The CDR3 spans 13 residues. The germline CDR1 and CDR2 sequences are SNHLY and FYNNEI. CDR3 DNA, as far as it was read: TGTGCCAGCAGGGCGACTGCTGGAAACACC. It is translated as CASRATAGNT. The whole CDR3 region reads CASRATAGNTIYF.

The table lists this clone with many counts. The CDR3 reads CASSLASNTDTQYF. CDR3 DNA (partial): TGTGCCAGCAGCTTGGCTTCTAACACAGATACG. V and J are TRBV5-4 and TRBJ2-3; D call uncertain. The CDR3 goes on 3 residues after the read ends, and that part is filled in from the germline J gene. In germline, CDR1 is SGHNT, CDR2 YYREEE (reference sequence). V was cut by 0 bases and J by 2 bases, with 7 bases left in between. The CDR3 has 14 residues.

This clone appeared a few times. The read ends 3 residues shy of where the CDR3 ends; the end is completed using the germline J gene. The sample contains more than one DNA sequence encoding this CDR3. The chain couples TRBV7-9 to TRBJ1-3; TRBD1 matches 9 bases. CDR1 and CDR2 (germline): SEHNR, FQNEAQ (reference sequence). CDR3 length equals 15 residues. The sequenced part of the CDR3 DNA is TGTGCCAGCAGCTTACCGGGACAGGGTTTATTGTCA. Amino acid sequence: CASSLPGQGLLS. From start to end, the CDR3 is CASSLPGQGLLSIYF. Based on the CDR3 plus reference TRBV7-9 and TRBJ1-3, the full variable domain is DTGVSQNPRHKITKRGQNVTFRCDPISEHNRLYWYRQTLGQGPEFLTYFQNEAQLEKSRLLSDRFSAERPKGSFSTLEIQRTEQGDSAMYLCASSLPGQGLLSIYFGEGSWLTVV.

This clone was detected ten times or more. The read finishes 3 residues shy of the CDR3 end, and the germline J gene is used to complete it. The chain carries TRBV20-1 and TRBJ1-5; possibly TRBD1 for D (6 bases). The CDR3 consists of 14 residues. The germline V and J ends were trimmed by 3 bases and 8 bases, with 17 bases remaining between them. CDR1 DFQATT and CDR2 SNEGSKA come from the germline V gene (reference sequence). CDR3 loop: CSASGDTSQKPQHF. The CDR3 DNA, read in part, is TGCAGTGCTAGCGGGGACACCTCTCAAAAGCCC.

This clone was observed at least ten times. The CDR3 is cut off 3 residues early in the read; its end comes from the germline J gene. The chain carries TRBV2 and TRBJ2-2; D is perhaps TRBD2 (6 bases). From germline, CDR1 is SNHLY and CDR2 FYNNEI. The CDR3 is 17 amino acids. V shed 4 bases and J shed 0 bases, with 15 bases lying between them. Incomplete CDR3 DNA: TGTGCCAGCAGTGTCAGTCTGGGCGGGACGAACACCGGGGAG. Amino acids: CASSVSLGGTNTGE. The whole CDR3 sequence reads CASSVSLGGTNTGELFF.

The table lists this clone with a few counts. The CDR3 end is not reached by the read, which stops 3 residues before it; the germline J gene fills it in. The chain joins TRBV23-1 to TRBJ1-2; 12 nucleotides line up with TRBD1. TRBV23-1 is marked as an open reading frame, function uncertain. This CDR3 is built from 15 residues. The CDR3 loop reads CASSHRDRGRDDYTF. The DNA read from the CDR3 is TGCGCCAGCAGTCATCGGGACAGGGGGCGGGATGAC.

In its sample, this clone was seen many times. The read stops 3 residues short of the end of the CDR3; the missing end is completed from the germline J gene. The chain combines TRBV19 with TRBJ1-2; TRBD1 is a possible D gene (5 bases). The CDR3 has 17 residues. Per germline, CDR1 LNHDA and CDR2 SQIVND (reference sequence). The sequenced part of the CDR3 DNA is TGTGCCAGTATGGAACTTGGAAACAGCAACTTGGGGGGAGGC. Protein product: CASMELGNSNLGGG. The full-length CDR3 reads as CASMELGNSNLGGGYTF.

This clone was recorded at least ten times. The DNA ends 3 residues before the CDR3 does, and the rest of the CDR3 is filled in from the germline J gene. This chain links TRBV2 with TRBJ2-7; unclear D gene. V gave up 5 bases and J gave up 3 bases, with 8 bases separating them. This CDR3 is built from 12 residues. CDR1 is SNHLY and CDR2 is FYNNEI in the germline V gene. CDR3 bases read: TGTGCCAGCAGTCCAGGATTCTACGAG. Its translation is CASSPGFYE. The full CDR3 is CASSPGFYEQYF.